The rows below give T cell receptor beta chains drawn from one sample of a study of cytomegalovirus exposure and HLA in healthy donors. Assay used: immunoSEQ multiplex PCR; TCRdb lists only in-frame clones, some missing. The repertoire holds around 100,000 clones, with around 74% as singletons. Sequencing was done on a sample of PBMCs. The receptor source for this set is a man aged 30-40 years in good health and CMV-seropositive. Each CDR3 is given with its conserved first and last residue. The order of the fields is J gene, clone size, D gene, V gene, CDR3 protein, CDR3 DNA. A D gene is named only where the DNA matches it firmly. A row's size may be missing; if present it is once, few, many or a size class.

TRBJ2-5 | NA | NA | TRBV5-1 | CASSLRQGLGQETQYF | TGCGCCAGCAGCTTGCGGCAGGGCTTGGGCCAAGAGACCCAGTACTTC
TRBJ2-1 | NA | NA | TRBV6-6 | CASSSSGWDEQFF | TGTGCCAGCAGTTCATCGGGGTGGGATGAGCAGTTCTTC
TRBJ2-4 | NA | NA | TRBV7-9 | CASSPVQEAKNIQYF | TGTGCCAGCAGCCCAGTACAAGAAGCCAAAAACATTCAGTACTTC
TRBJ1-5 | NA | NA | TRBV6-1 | CASSDYSNQPQHF | TGTGCCAGCAGTGACTATAGCAATCAGCCCCAGCATTTT
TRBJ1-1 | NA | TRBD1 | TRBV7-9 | CASTGAPGSNTEAFF | TGTGCCAGTACAGGGGCCCCGGGTTCGAACACTGAAGCTTTCTTT
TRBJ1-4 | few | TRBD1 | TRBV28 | CASSGWTGSNEKLFF | TGTGCCAGCAGTGGTTGGACAGGCAGTAATGAAAAACTGTTTTTT
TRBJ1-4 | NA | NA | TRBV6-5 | CASSPGTANEKLFF | TGTGCCAGCAGTCCCGGGACTGCGAATGAAAAACTGTTTTTT
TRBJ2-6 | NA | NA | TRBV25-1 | CASSERPGSGSGANVLTF | TGTGCCAGCAGTGAACGCCCGGGGTCTGGGTCTGGGGCCAACGTCCTGACTTTC
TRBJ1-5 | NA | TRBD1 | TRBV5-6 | CASSYTGGGQPQHF | TGTGCCAGCAGCTACACAGGGGGCGGGCAGCCCCAGCATTTT
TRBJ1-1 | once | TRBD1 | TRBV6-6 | CASSYRQGTEAFF | TGTGCCAGCAGTTACAGACAGGGCACTGAAGCTTTCTTT
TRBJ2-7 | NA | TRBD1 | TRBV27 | CASSGPGQGNYEQYF | TGTGCCAGCAGTGGCCCGGGACAGGGTAACTACGAGCAGTACTTC
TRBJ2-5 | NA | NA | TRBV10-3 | CAISEGWRGLLNKQYF | TGTGCCATCAGTGAGGGATGGCGGGGGCTTCTTAACAAGCAGTACTTC
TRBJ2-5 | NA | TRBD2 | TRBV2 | CASSEVGGLVAGEQYF | TGTGCCAGCAGTGAAGTAGGCGGACTAGTCGCCGGAGAGCAGTACTTC
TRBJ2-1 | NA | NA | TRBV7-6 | CASSLATGGGPYNEQFF | TGTGCCAGCAGCTTAGCGACGGGAGGGGGCCCCTACAATGAGCAGTTCTTC
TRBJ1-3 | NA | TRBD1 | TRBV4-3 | CASSQDLTGSSGNTIYF | TGCGCCAGCAGCCAAGATCTGACAGGGAGCTCTGGAAACACCATATATTTT
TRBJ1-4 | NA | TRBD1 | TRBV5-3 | CARSPGTATCPLYEKLFF | TGTGCCAGAAGCCCCGGGACAGCCACTTGCCCCCTTTATGAAAAACTGTTTTTT
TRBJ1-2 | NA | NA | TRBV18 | CASSAEQGRANYGYTF | TGTGCCAGCTCCGCCGAACAGGGAAGAGCTAACTATGGCTACACCTTC
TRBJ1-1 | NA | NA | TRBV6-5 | CASSGVFNTEAFF | TGTGCCAGCAGCGGGGTCTTTAACACTGAAGCTTTCTTT
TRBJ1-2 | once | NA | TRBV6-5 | CASSRGGEGYTF | TGTGCCAGCAGCCGGGGGGGAGAAGGCTACACCTTC
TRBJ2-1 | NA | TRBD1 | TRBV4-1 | CASSHGTGGNEQFF | TGCGCCAGCAGCCACGGTACAGGGGGCAATGAGCAGTTCTTC
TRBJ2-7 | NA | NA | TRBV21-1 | CASSKVGEVYEQYF | TGTGCCAGCAGCAAAGTGGGGGAGGTTTACGAGCAGTACTTC
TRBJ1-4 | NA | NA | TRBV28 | CASSFGGKMEKLFF | TGTGCCAGCAGTTTTGGCGGTAAGATGGAAAAACTGTTTTTT
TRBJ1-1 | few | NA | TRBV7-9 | CASSPVGGTEAFF | TGTGCCAGCAGCCCCGTGGGGGGCACTGAAGCTTTCTTT
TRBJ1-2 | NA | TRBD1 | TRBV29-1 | CSVEGGAGGENGYTF | TGCAGCGTTGAAGGAGGGGCAGGGGGAGAAAATGGCTACACCTTC
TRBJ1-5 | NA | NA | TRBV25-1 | CASSEDRSQPQHF | TGTGCCAGCAGTGAGGACAGATCTCAGCCCCAGCATTTT
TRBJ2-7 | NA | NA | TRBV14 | CASSQEGGTALTYEQYF | TGTGCCAGCAGCCAAGAAGGGGGGACAGCGCTAACCTACGAGCAGTACTTC
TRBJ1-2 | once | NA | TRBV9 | CASSVAGGRYTF | TGTGCCAGCAGCGTTGCCGGGGGACGCTACACCTTC
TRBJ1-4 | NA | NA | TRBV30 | CAWSVGRVNEKLFF | TGTGCCTGGAGTGTCGGGCGGGTAAATGAAAAACTGTTTTTT
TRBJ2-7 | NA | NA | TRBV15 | CATSRESYSEQYF | TGTGCCACCAGCAGAGAAAGCTATTCCGAGCAGTACTTC
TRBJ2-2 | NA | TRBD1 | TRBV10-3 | CAITGTGDTGELFF | TGTGCCATCACGGGGACAGGGGACACCGGGGAGCTGTTTTTT
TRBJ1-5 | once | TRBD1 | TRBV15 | CATSRDLGVLQGVNQPQHF | TGTGCCACCAGCAGAGATTTAGGCGTTTTACAGGGGGTTAATCAGCCCCAGCATTTT
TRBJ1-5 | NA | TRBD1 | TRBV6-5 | CATSGTGGEQPQHF | TGTGCCACCTCAGGGACAGGGGGCGAGCAGCCCCAGCATTTT
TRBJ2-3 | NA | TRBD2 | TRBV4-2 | CASSQDGSGGGADTQYF | TGTGCCAGCAGCCAAGATGGATCGGGGGGGGGTGCAGATACGCAGTATTTT
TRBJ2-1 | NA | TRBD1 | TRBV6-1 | CASTDRGADEQFF | TGTGCCAGTACCGACAGGGGGGCGGACGAGCAGTTCTTC
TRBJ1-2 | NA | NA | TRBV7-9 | CASSSGRANYGYTF | TGTGCCAGCAGCTCAGGGAGGGCTAACTATGGCTACACCTTC
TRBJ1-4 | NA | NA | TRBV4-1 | CASSQQGNEKLFF | TGCGCCAGCAGCCAACAGGGTAATGAAAAACTGTTTTTT
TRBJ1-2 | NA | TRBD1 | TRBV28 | CASSLISGQGNYGYTF | TGTGCCAGCAGTTTAATCTCGGGACAGGGGAACTATGGCTACACCTTC
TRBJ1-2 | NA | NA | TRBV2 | CASSGDSYGYTF | TGTGCCAGCAGTGGAGACAGCTATGGCTACACCTTC
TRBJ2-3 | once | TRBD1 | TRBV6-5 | CASSYSTDRGTDTQYF | TGTGCCAGCAGTTACTCGACGGACAGGGGCACAGATACGCAGTATTTT
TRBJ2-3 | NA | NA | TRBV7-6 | CASTILPSTDTQYF | TGTGCCAGCACTATCCTGCCGAGCACAGATACGCAGTATTTT
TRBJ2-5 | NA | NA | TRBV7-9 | CASSPGHWETQYF | TGTGCCAGCAGCCCGGGACATTGGGAGACCCAGTACTTC
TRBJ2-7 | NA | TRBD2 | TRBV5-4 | CASSLDGGGGREQYF | TGTGCCAGCAGCTTGGATGGCGGGGGGGGGCGCGAGCAGTACTTC
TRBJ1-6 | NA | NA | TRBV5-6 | CASSFLGGKSSYNSPLHF | TGTGCCAGCAGCTTTTTGGGGGGAAAAAGCTCCTATAATTCACCCCTCCACTTT
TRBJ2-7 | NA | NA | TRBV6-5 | CASSEAAAPHEQYF | TGTGCCAGCAGTGAGGCGGCGGCACCTCACGAGCAGTACTTC
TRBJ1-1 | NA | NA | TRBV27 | CASSYDRRNTEAFF | TGTGCCAGCAGTTACGACAGGAGAAACACTGAAGCTTTCTTT
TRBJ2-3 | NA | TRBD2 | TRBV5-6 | CASSLRTSGRTDTQYF | TGTGCCAGCAGCTTGAGGACTAGCGGACGCACAGATACGCAGTATTTT
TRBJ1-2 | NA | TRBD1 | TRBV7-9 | CASSLEDRGRFRGYTF | TGTGCCAGCAGCTTAGAGGACAGGGGGCGATTCAGGGGCTACACCTTC
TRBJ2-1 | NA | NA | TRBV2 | CASSVLEQFF | TGTGCCAGCAGTGTCCTTGAGCAGTTCTTC
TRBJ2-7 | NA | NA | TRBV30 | CAWSGGAFEQYF | TGTGCCTGGAGTGGGGGCGCTTTCGAGCAGTACTTC
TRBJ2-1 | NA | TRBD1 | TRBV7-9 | CASSPGQENNEQFF | TGTGCCAGCAGCCCGGGACAGGAAAACAATGAGCAGTTCTTC
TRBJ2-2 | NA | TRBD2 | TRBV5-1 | CASSLAGGGDTGELFF | TGCGCCAGCAGCTTGGCCGGGGGGGGCGACACCGGGGAGCTGTTTTTT
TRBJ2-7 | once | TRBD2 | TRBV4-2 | CASSRGTSEYEQYF | TGTGCCAGCAGCCGGGGGACTAGCGAATACGAGCAGTACTTC
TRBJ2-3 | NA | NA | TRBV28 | CASKRADSDTQYF | TGTGCCAGCAAGAGGGCAGACTCAGATACGCAGTATTTT
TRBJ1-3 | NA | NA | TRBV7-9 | CSSSFEPTPGNTIYF | TGTTCCAGCAGCTTCGAACCTACCCCTGGAAACACCATATATTTT
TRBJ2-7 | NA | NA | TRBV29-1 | CSAQGLEVREQYF | TGCAGCGCCCAGGGGCTAGAAGTCCGCGAGCAGTACTTC
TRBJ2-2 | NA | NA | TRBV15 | CATSRGVGQHTGELFF | TGTGCCACCAGCAGAGGAGTGGGACAACACACCGGGGAGCTGTTTTTT
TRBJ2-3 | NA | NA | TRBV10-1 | CASSARGGTDTQYF | TGCGCCAGCAGTGCCAGGGGAGGCACAGATACGCAGTATTTT
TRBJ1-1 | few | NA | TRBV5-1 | CASSLVAGGETEAFF | TGCGCCAGCAGCTTGGTGGCGGGAGGGGAGACTGAAGCTTTCTTT
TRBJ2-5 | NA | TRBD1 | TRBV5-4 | CASSVDRGQETQYF | TGTGCCAGCAGCGTGGACAGGGGGCAAGAGACCCAGTACTTC